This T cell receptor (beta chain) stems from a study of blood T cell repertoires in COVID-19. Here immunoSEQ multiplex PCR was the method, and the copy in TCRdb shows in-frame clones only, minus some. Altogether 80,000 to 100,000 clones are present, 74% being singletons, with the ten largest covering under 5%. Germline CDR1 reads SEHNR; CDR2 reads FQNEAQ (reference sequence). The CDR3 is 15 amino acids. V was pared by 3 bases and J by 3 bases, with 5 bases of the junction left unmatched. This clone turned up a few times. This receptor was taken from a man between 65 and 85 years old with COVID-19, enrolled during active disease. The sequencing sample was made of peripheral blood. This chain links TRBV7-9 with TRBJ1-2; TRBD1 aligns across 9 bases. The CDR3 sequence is CASSFGDRAHYGYTF. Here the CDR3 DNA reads TGTGCCAGCAGCTTCGGGGACAGGGCCCACTATGGCTACACCTTC. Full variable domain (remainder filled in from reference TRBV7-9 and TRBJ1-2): DTGVSQNPRHKITKRGQNVTFRCDPISEHNRLYWYRQTLGQGPEFLTYFQNEAQLEKSRLLSDRFSAERPKGSFSTLEIQRTEQGDSAMYLCASSFGDRAHYGYTFGSGTRLTVV.